Below, 21 T cell receptor beta chains from the same sample are listed, as sequenced in a study of EBV T-cell therapy then PD-1 blockade in nasopharyngeal carcinoma. The assay was immunoSEQ multiplex PCR, and TCRdb's table has in-frame clones only and misses some. The sample yields around 19,000 clones, over 80% seen once. What these receptors recognize is not known. As for treatment: AdE1-LMPpoly-expanded autologous EBV-specific T-cell therapy followed by anti-PD-1 nivolumab. The source was CD8+ T cells from blood, collected at day 0 from a patient whose treatment included autologous EBV-specific T cells and nivolumab. The receptors originated from a middle-aged man with nasopharyngeal carcinoma.

V usage is TRBV6-4 and J usage is TRBJ1-4; no definite D call. The CDR3 loop spans 13 amino acids. CDR1 and CDR2 (germline): MRHNA, SNTAGT. Between the trimmed V and J ends, which lost 8 bases and 7 bases, there was a span of 14 bases. The CDR3 DNA reads TGTGCCAGCTGGGTAGACTGGCGTGAAAAACTGTTTTTT. Translated: CASWVDWREKLFF.

The chain recombines TRBV27 with TRBJ2-1; possibly TRBD2 for D (7 bases). Germline lookup yields CDR1 MNHEY and CDR2 SMNVEV (reference sequence). The CDR3 extends over 14 amino acids. V gave up 4 bases and J gave up 4 bases, with 11 bases separating them. CDR3 in DNA: TGTGCCAGCAGTTCGGGGGGCGGGTACAATGAGCAGTTCTTC. Residues: CASSSGGGYNEQFF.

The chain links TRBV6-4 to TRBJ1-1; 7 bases fit TRBD1. The V gene end was trimmed by 3 bases and the J gene end by 5 bases; junction bases not matched to a gene: 6. Germline CDR1 is MRHNA and CDR2 is SNTAGT. This CDR3 is 14 amino acids long. The CDR3 bases are TGTGCCAGCAGTGAATCAGAGGGGGCAACTGAAGCTTTCTTT. Protein sequence: CASSESEGATEAFF.

This chain uses TRBV9 with TRBJ2-1; D call uncertain. Germline V lookup: CDR1 SGDLS, CDR2 YYNGEE. CDR3 length: 14 amino acids. V was clipped by 0 bases and J by 1 base, with 5 bases between them. The CDR3 nucleotides are TGTGCCAGCAGCGTAGAGGCATCCTACAATGAGCAGTTCTTC. Amino acids: CASSVEASYNEQFF.

This clone occurred once. The chain couples TRBV9 to TRBJ2-7; D unresolved. CDR1 SGDLS and CDR2 YYNGEE come from the germline V gene. The CDR3 covers 13 residues. Trimming took off 0 bases at V and 3 bases at J, with 7 bases between the two ends. For the CDR3, the DNA is TGTGCCAGCAGCGTAGGAGTCAGCTACGAGCAGTACTTC. Translation: CASSVGVSYEQYF.

The chain joins TRBV12-2 to TRBJ2-2; the table's D call of TRBD2 was not tested on the DNA. TRBV12-2 constitutes a pseudogene. This CDR3 spans 16 amino acids. The CDR3 loop reads CASRLGGLAKTGELFF. The CDR3 coding sequence is TGTGCAAGTCGCTTAGGGGGACTAGCGAAAACCGGGGAGCTGTTTTTT.

J is TRBJ1-3 and V is TRBV13; D might be TRBD1 (6 bases). Germline CDR1 is PRHDT and CDR2 is FYEKMQ (reference sequence). Between the trimmed V and J ends, which lost 4 bases and 1 base, there was a span of 8 bases. This CDR3 contains 14 residues. The CDR3 protein is CASSSRGSGNTIYF. CDR3 nucleotides: TGTGCCAGCAGCTCCAGGGGATCTGGAAACACCATATATTTT.

For this clone: Other DNA sequences in the same sample also yield this CDR3. V and J are TRBV6-1 and TRBJ1-6; D possibly corresponds to TRBD1 (5 bases). Germline-derived CDR1 and CDR2 are MNHNS and SASEGT. The CDR3 covers 14 residues. Trimming removed 1 base at V and 6 bases at J, with 7 bases between. The DNA of the CDR3 is TGTGCCAGCAGTGAAGGGGGGGTTAATTCACCCCTCCACTTT. It encodes CASSEGGVNSPLHF.

The chain combines TRBV25-1 with TRBJ2-3; D remains ambiguous. Trimming stripped 5 bases from V and 6 bases from J, with 9 bases between. Germline V gene lookup returns CDR1 MGHDK and CDR2 SYGVNS. The CDR3 runs 12 residues. The CDR3 nucleotides are TGTGCCAGCAGTCAAGCCGGGGATACGCAGTATTTT. Amino acids: CASSQAGDTQYF.

This sequence joins TRBV7-6 and TRBJ1-3; 9 bases match TRBD1. The CDR3 contains 16 residues. The V and J ends lost 5 bases and 8 bases, in that order; junction bases with no gene match: 13. Germline CDR1 and CDR2: SGHVS and FNYEAQ. The DNA for the CDR3 is TGTGCCAGCAGCCCTGCCGGGACAGGGCTTGTGGACACCATATATTTT. Translating it yields CASSPAGTGLVDTIYF.

This chain joins TRBV28 and TRBJ2-2; D gene uncertain. The V end was cut by 4 bases, the J end by 0 bases, with 15 bases between. CDR1 and CDR2 (germline): MDHEN, SYDVKM. This CDR3 spans 17 amino acids. The CDR3 coding sequence is TGTGCCAGCAGTTACCCCCCCCGAGACGCGAACACCGGGGAGCTGTTTTTT. This gives the protein CASSYPPRDANTGELFF. Supplemented by reference TRBV28 and TRBJ2-2, the full variable domain reads DVKVTQSSRYLVKRTGEKVFLECVQDMDHENMFWYRQDPGLGLRLIYFSYDVKMKEKGDIPEGYSVSREKKERFSLILESASTNQTSMYLCASSYPPRDANTGELFFGEGSRLTVL.

V gene TRBV4-3 combines with J gene TRBJ2-3; D is uncertain. This CDR3 region has 16 residues. Trimming pared 0 bases from V and 0 bases from J, leaving 10 bases between. CDR1 LGHNA and CDR2 YSLEER come from the germline V gene. The chain's CDR3 is CASSQEGLTSTDTQYF. CDR3 in DNA: TGCGCCAGCAGCCAAGAAGGGTTAACTAGCACAGATACGCAGTATTTT.

V gene TRBV12-3 or TRBV12-4 combines with J gene TRBJ2-3; D gene unclear. V shed 2 bases and J shed 6 bases, with 3 bases lying between them. The CDR3 contains 11 residues. The CDR3: CASSLTDTQYF. The CDR3, as DNA: TGTGCCAGCAGTTTAACGGATACGCAGTATTTT.

This clone showed up just a few times. The chain links TRBV7-9 to TRBJ1-5; D might be TRBD1 (5 bases). Germline V lookup: CDR1 SEHNR, CDR2 FQNEAQ (reference sequence). The CDR3 covers 15 residues. V was shortened by 4 bases and J by 4 bases, with 14 bases between the two germline ends. This CDR3 is CASSSTKAGNQPQHF. The CDR3 bases are TGTGCCAGCAGCTCTACCAAAGCAGGGAATCAGCCCCAGCATTTT.

By sample fraction, this clone is medium-sized. The J gene is TRBJ1-1, the V gene TRBV19, with no clear D. CDR1 is LNHDA and CDR2 is SQIVND in the germline V gene (reference sequence). Trimming took 11 bases from V and 3 from J, leaving 31 bases between them. The CDR3 has 18 amino acids. Here the CDR3 DNA reads TGTGCCGCCCGGGTCGGGTGGCCAAGGGATTATACTCACACTGAAGCTTTCTTT. Its protein is CAARVGWPRDYTHTEAFF. Full variable domain (missing parts from reference TRBV19 and TRBJ1-1): DGGITQSPKYLFRKEGQNVTLSCEQNLNHDAMYWYRQDPGQGLRLIYYSQIVNDFQKGDIAEGYSVSREKKESFPLTVTSAQKNPTAFYLCAARVGWPRDYTHTEAFFGQGTRLTVV.

This clone was counted between two and nine times. J is TRBJ1-2 and V is TRBV7-9; a weak D match, TRBD1 (5 bases). Germline CDR1 and CDR2: SEHNR and FQNEAQ (reference sequence). CDR3 length: 15 amino acids. V was clipped by 2 bases and J by 4 bases, with 14 bases between them. As DNA, the CDR3 is TGTGCCAGCAGCTTAACTATAGGGGTTACCTATGGCTACACCTTC. Translation: CASSLTIGVTYGYTF.

This clone was seen just once. The gene calls are TRBV5-8 and TRBJ1-2; TRBD1 aligns across 8 bases. This CDR3 spans 13 amino acids. Trimming at V came to 3 bases and at J to 6 bases, leaving 4 bases not matched to a gene. The germline CDR1 and CDR2 sequences are SGHTS and YDEGEE. CDR3: CASSWDRTDGYTF. The CDR3, as DNA: TGTGCCAGCAGCTGGGACAGGACGGATGGCTACACCTTC.

The rearrangement joins TRBV2 to TRBJ1-4; D might be TRBD1 (6 bases). The CDR3 runs to 15 residues. The V end was cut by 3 bases, the J end by 1 base, with 9 bases between. Germline assignment: CDR1 SNHLY and CDR2 FYNNEI. The CDR3 DNA is TGTGCCAGCAGTGATCAAGGGGGAACTAATGAAAAACTGTTTTTT. Protein product: CASSDQGGTNEKLFF. Drawing the rest from reference TRBV2 and TRBJ1-4, the complete variable domain is EPEVTQTPSHQVTQMGQEVILRCVPISNHLYFYWYRQILGQKVEFLVSFYNNEISEKSEIFDDQFSVERPDGSNFTLKIRSTKLEDSAMYFCASSDQGGTNEKLFFGSGTQLSVL.

The genes are TRBV21-1 and TRBJ1-1; the D call in the table, TRBD1, was not verified against the DNA. TRBV21-1 constitutes a pseudogene. The CDR3 is 14 residues long. The CDR3 sequence: CVCRDRLHGGEAFF. The CDR3 bases are TGTGTTTGCCGGGACAGGCTCCATGGAGGGGAAGCTTTCTTT.

This chain joins TRBV9 and TRBJ1-1; D remains unclear. The germline V gene encodes CDR1 SGDLS and CDR2 YYNGEE. With 1 base removed from V and 1 base from J, the gap between germline ends came to 8 bases. The CDR3 consists of 14 residues. The CDR3, as DNA: TGTGCCAGCAGCGTAAGGGCAGGGAACACTGAAGCTTTCTTT. Protein sequence: CASSVRAGNTEAFF.

The CDR3 sequence: CASSYGRYEQYF. The CDR3 DNA reads as TGTGCCAGCAGTTACGGCCGTTACGAGCAGTACTTC. The chain has TRBV12-3 or TRBV12-4 and TRBJ2-7; D gene unclear. The CDR3 contains 12 residues. Trimming cost V 4 bases and J 4 bases, with 8 bases left between them.